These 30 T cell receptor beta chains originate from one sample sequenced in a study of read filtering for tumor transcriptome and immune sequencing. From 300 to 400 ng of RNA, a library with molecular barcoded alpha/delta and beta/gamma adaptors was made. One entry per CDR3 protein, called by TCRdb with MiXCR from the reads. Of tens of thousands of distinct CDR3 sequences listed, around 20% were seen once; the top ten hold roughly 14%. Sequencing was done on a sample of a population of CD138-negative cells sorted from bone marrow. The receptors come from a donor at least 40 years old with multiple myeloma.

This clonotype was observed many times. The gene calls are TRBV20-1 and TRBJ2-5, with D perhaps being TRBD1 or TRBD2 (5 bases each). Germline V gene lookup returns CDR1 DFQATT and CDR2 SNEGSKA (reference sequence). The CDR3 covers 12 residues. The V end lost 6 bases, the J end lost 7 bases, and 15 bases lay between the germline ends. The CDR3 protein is CSATGPEGTQYF. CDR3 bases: TGCAGTGCCACGGGGCCCGAGGGGACCCAGTACTTC.

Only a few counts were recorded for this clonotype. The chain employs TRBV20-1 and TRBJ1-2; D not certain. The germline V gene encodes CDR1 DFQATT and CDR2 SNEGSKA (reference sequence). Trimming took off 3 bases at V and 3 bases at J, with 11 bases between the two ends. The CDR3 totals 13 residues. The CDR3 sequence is CSARATSDYGYTF. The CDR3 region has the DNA TGCAGTGCTAGGGCTACATCGGACTATGGCTACACCTTC.

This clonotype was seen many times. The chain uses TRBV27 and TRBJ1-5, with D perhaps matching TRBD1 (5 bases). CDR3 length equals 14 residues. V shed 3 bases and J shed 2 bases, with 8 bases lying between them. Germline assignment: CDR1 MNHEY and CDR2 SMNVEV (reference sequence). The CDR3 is CASSFVGGNQPQHF. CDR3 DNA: TGTGCCAGCAGTTTTGTGGGGGGCAATCAGCCCCAGCATTTT.

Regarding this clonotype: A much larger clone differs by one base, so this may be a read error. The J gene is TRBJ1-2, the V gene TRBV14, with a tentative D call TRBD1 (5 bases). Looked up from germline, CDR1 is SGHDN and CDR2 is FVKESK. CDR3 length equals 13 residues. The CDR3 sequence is CASSLWQGYSYTF. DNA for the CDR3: TGTGCCAGCAGCCTCTGGCAGGGCTATAGCTACACCTTC. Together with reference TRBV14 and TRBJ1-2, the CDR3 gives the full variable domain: EAGVTQFPSHSVIEKGQTVTLRCDPISGHDNLYWYRRVMGKEIKFLLHFVKESKQDESGMPNNRFLAERTGGTYSTLKVQPAELEDSGVYFCASSLWQGYSYTFGSGTRLTVV.

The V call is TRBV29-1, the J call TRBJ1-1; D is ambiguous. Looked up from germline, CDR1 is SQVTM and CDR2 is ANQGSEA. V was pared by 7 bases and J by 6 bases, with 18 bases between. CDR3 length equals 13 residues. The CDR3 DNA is TGCAGCGCCCGCCGGGCCACCTACTCTGAAGCTTTCTTT. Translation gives CSARRATYSEAFF.

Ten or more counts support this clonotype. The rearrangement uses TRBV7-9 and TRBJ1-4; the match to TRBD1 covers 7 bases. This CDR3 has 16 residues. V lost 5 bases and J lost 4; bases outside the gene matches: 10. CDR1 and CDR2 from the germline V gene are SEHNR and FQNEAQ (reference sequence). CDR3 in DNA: TGTGCCAGCAGCACTAGTCTAACAGGGGATAATGAAAAACTGTTTTTT. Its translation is CASSTSLTGDNEKLFF.

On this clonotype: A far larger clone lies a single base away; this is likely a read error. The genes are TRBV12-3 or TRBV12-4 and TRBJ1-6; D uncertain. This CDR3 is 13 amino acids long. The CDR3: CASTRQNNPPLHF. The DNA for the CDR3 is TGTGCCAGCACCCGCCAGAATAATCCACCCCTCCACTTT.

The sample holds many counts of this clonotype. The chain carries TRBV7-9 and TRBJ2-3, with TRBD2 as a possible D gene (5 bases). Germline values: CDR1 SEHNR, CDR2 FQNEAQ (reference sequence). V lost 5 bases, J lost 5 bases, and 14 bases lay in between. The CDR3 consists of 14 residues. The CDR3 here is CASSANVRGDTQYF. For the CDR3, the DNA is TGTGCCAGCAGCGCGAACGTCCGGGGAGATACGCAGTATTTT. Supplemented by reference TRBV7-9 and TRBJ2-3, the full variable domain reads DTGVSQNPRHKITKRGQNVTFRCDPISEHNRLYWYRQTLGQGPEFLTYFQNEAQLEKSRLLSDRFSAERPKGSFSTLEIQRTEQGDSAMYLCASSANVRGDTQYFGPGTRLTVL.

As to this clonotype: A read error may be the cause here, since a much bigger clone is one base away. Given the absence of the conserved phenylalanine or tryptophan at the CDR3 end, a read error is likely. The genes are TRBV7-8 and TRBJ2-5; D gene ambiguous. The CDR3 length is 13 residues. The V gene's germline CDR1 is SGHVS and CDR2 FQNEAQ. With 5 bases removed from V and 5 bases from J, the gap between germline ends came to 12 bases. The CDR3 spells CASSLGEKETQYL. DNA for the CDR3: TGTGCCAGCAGCCTGGGTGAGAAGGAGACCCAGTACCTC.

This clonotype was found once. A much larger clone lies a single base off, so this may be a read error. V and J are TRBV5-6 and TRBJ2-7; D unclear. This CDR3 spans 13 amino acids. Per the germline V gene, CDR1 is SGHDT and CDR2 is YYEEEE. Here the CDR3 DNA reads TGTGCCAGCAGCTTGTCAAGGGCCTACGAGCCGTACTTC. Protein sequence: CASSLSRAYEPYF.

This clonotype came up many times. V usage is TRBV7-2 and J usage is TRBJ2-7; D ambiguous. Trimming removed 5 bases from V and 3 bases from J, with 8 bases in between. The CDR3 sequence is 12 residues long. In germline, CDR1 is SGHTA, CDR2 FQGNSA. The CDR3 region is CASSPAFYEQYF. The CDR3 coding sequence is TGTGCCAGCAGCCCTGCGTTCTACGAGCAGTACTTC.

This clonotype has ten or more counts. This CDR3 is CASSPSLGGQSSYNEQFF. CDR3 coding DNA: TGTGCCAGCAGCCCCTCTTTGGGAGGGCAGAGCTCCTACAATGAGCAGTTCTTC. The rearrangement links TRBV6-1 to TRBJ2-1; 7 bases fit TRBD2. Germline lookup yields CDR1 MNHNS and CDR2 SASEGT. The ends lost 6 bases at V and 0 bases at J; junction bases unmatched: 14. The CDR3 length is 18 residues.

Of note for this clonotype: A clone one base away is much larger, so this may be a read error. This CDR3 is CASSPGQGMNEKLFF. The CDR3 DNA reads as TGTGCCAGCTCACCCGGACAGGGGATGAATGAAAAACTGTTTTTT. The chain has TRBV18 and TRBJ1-4; 9 bases map to TRBD1. This CDR3 spans 15 amino acids. Germline loops: CDR1 KGHSH, CDR2 LQKENI. V lost 3 bases and J lost 5; bases outside the gene matches: 4.

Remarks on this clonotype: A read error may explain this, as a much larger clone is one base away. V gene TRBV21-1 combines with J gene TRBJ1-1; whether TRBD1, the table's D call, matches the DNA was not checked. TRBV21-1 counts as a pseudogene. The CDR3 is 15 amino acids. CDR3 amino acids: CASSKGLKGRTEAFF. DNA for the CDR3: TGTGCCAGCAGCAAAGGTCTGAAGGGGCGAACTGAAGCTTTCTTT.

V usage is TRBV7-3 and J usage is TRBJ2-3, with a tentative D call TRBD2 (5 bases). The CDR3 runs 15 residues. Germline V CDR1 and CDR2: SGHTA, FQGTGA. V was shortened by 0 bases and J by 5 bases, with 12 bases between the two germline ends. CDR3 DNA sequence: TGTGCCAGCAGCTTAACGGCTAGCAGAATAGATACGCAGTATTTT. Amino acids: CASSLTASRIDTQYF.

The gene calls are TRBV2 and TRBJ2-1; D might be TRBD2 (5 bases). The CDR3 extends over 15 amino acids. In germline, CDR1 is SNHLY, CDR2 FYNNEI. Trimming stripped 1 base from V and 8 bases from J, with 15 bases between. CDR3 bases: TGTGCCAGCAGTGAAGAGTGGGAGCCTTACCATGAGCAGTTCTTC. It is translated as CASSEEWEPYHEQFF.

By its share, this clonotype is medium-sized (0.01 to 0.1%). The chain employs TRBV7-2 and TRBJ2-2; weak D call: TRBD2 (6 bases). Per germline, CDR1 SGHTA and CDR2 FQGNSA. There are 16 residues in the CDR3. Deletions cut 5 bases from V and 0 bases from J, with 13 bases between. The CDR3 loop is CASSTRAGANTGELFF. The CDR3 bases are TGTGCCAGCAGCACCCGAGCGGGCGCGAACACCGGGGAGCTGTTTTTT.

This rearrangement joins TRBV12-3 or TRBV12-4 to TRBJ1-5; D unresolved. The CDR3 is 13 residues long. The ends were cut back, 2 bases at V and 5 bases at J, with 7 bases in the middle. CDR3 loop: CASSLFGDQPQHF. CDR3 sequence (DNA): TGTGCCAGCAGTTTATTCGGCGATCAGCCCCAGCATTTT.

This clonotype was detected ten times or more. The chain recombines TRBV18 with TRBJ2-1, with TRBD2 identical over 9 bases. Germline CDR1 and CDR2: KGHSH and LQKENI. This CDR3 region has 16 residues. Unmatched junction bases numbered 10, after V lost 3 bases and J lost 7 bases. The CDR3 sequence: CASSPTALAGNNEQFF. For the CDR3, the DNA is TGTGCCAGCTCACCGACGGCGCTAGCGGGGAATAATGAGCAGTTCTTC.

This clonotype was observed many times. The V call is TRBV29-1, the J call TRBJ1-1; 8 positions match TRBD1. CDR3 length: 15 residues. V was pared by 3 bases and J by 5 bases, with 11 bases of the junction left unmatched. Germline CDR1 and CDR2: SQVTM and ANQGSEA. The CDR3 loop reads CSVDTTGARETEAFF. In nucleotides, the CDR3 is TGCAGCGTTGACACGACAGGGGCGAGAGAAACTGAAGCTTTCTTT.

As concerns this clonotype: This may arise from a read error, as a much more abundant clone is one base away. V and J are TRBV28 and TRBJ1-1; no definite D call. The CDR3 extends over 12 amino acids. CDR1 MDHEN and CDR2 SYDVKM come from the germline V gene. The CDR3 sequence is CTSSLSGIKAFF. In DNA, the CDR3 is TGTACCAGCAGTTTGTCCGGTATTAAAGCTTTCTTT.

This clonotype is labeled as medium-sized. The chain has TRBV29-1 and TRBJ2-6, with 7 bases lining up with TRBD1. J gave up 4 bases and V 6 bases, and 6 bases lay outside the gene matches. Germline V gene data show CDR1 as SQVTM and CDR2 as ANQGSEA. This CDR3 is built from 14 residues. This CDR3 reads CSVQGWYGANVLTF. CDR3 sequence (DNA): TGCAGCGTACAGGGGTGGTACGGGGCCAACGTCCTGACTTTC.

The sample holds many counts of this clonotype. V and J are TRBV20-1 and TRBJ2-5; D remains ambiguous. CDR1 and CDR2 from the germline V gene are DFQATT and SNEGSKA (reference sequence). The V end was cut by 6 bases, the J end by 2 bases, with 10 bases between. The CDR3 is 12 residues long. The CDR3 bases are TGCAGTGCCCAGGCCGAACAAGAGACCCAGTACTTC. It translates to CSAQAEQETQYF.

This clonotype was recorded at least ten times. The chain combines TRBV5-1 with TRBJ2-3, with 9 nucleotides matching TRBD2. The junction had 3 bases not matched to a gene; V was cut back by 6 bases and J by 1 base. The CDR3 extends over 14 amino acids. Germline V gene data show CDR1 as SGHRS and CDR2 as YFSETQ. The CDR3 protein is CASIASGGTDTQYF. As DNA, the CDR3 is TGCGCCAGCATAGCTAGCGGGGGCACAGATACGCAGTATTTT.

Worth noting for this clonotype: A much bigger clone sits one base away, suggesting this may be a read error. CDR3 DNA sequence: TGCGCCAGCCGTAGGTCTGGAGATGAGCAGTCCTTC. Amino acids: CASRRSGDEQSF. The rearrangement uses TRBV5-1 and TRBJ2-1; D is undetermined. The CDR3 is 12 amino acids. The germline V gene encodes CDR1 SGHRS and CDR2 YFSETQ.

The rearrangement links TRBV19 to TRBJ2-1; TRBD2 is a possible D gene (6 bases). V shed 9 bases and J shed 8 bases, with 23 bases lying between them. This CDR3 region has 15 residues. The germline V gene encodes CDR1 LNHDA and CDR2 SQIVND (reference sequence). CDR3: CASGTGRGRSHEQFF. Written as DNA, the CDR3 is TGTGCCAGCGGAACCGGGAGAGGGAGATCCCATGAGCAGTTCTTC.

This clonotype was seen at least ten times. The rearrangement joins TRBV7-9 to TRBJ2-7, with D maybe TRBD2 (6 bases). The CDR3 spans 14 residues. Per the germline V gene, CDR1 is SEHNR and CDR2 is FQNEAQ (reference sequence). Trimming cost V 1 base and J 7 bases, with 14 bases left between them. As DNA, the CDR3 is TGTGCCAGCAGCTTAGTTAGCGGAGGCGGGGAGCAGTACTTC. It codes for CASSLVSGGGEQYF.

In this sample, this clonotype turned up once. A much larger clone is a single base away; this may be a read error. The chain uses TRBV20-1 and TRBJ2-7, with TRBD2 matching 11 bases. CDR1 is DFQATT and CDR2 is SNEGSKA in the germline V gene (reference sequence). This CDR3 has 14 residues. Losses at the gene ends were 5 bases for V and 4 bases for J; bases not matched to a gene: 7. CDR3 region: CSAGGGLAEYEQYF. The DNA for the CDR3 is TGCAGTGCTGGTGGGGGACTAGCGGAATACGAGCAGTACTTC.

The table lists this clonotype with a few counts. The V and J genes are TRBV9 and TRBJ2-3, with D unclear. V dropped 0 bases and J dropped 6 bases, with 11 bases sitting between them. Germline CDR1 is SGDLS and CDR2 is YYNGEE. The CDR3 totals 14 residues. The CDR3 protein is CASSVEGFADTQYF. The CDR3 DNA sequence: TGTGCCAGCAGCGTAGAGGGATTCGCCGATACGCAGTATTTT.

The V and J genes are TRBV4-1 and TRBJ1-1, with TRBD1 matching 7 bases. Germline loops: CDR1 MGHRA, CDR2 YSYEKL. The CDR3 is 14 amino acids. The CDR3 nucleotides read TGCGCTAGCTGCCAAGAAGGGGGCGGGACAGAAGCTTTCTTT. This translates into CASCQEGGGTEAFF.